These 11 T cell receptor beta chains share one sample of origin, sequenced in a study of cytomegalovirus exposure and HLA in healthy donors. PCR employed 60 Vbeta and 13 Jbeta primers. Produced via immunoSEQ multiplex PCR; TCRdb's table is partial and in-frame only. The data show some 100,000 clones, with just under 70% seen just once and approximately 5.5% held by the top ten. The sample comprised PBMCs. These receptors were obtained from a woman in her seventies in good health and CMV-seropositive.

The genes are TRBV2 and TRBJ1-5; D remains ambiguous. The V end lost 4 bases, the J end lost 4 bases, and 8 bases lay between the germline ends. The CDR3 has 13 residues. Germline-derived CDR1 and CDR2 are SNHLY and FYNNEI. In nucleotides, the CDR3 is TGTGCCAGCAGTGGCGAGGGTAATCAGCCCCAGCATTTT. Its translation: CASSGEGNQPQHF.

V and J are TRBV29-1 and TRBJ1-2; TRBD1 is a possible D gene (6 bases). The germline gives CDR1 SQVTM, CDR2 ANQGSEA. V was shortened by 6 bases and J by 13 bases, with 18 bases between the two germline ends. The CDR3 is made up of 11 amino acids. The CDR3 reads CSVLRTDLATF. The CDR3 region has the DNA TGCAGCGTCCTCAGGACAGATTTGGCCACCTTC. The variable domain in full, completed from reference TRBV29-1 and TRBJ1-2, reads SAVISQKPSRDICQRGTSLTIQCQVDSQVTMMFWYRQQPGQSLTLIATANQGSEATYESGFVIDKFPISRPNLTFSTLTVSNMSPEDSSIYLCSVLRTDLATFGSGTRLTVV.

CDR3 DNA sequence: TGTGCCAGCAGCGTAGGATCAGGGCCGAATCAGCCCCAGCATTTT. This gives the protein CASSVGSGPNQPQHF. The chain combines TRBV9 with TRBJ1-5; D possibly corresponds to TRBD1 (5 bases). V was shortened by 0 bases and J by 4 bases, with 11 bases between the two germline ends. The germline V gene has CDR1 SGDLS and CDR2 YYNGEE. This CDR3 has 15 amino acids.

Only a few counts were recorded for this clone. V and J are TRBV7-9 and TRBJ1-4; TRBD1 agrees at 11 bases. Trimming at V came to 5 bases and at J to 7 bases, leaving 9 bases not matched to a gene. Germline-derived CDR1 and CDR2 are SEHNR and FQNEAQ (reference sequence). This CDR3 is built from 16 residues. CDR3 protein: CASSPRTGQGAEKLFF. The CDR3 nucleotides read TGTGCCAGCAGCCCACGAACTGGACAGGGGGCTGAAAAACTGTTTTTT.

There are a few counts of this clone. V and J are TRBV5-1 and TRBJ1-1; tentative D call: TRBD1 (5 bases). V shed 3 bases and J shed 1 base, with 7 bases lying between them. From germline, CDR1 is SGHRS and CDR2 YFSETQ. This CDR3 is 13 amino acids long. The CDR3: CASSYDRNTEAFF. In DNA form, the CDR3 reads TGCGCCAGCAGCTACGACAGGAACACTGAAGCTTTCTTT.

The chain links TRBV7-8 to TRBJ2-7; 7 bases match TRBD1. Losses at the gene ends were 3 bases for V and 7 bases for J; bases not matched to a gene: 9. CDR3 size: 14 residues. Germline CDR1 is SGHVS and CDR2 is FQNEAQ. CDR3 amino acids: CASSFTGVVGEQYF. Written as DNA, the CDR3 is TGTGCCAGCAGCTTCACAGGGGTGGTAGGGGAGCAGTACTTC.

This chain connects TRBV5-1 to TRBJ2-7, with D tentatively TRBD2 (5 bases). The CDR3 contains 14 residues. Looked up from germline, CDR1 is SGHRS and CDR2 is YFSETQ. The ends were cut back, 4 bases at V and 1 base at J, with 12 bases in the middle. The CDR3 loop is CASSPRGPSYEQYF. The CDR3 nucleotides are TGCGCCAGCAGCCCAAGAGGGCCTTCCTACGAGCAGTACTTC.

The chain links TRBV7-7 to TRBJ2-3; no clear D gene. CDR1 is SSHAT and CDR2 is FNYEAQ in the germline V gene (reference sequence). The CDR3 runs to 12 residues. V was trimmed by 6 bases and J by 3 bases, leaving 7 bases between them. CDR3 region: CASSPVTDTQYF. CDR3 coding DNA: TGTGCCAGCAGTCCGGTTACAGATACGCAGTATTTT.

The chain employs TRBV10-2 and TRBJ2-5; 7 nucleotides align to TRBD1. Germline values: CDR1 WSHSY, CDR2 SAAADI. This CDR3 region has 15 residues. Trimming at V came to 6 bases and at J to 0 bases, leaving 7 bases not matched to a gene. The CDR3 DNA is TGCGCCAGCAGCTCTGACAGGGTAAACCAAGAGACCCAGTACTTC. Protein product: CASSSDRVNQETQYF.

V gene TRBV11-2 combines with J gene TRBJ1-2, with D possibly being TRBD1 (6 bases). CDR1 SGHAT and CDR2 FQNNGV come from the germline V gene. Between the trimmed V and J ends, which lost 1 base and 2 bases, there was a span of 11 bases. CDR3 length: 15 residues. The CDR3, as DNA: TGTGCCAGCAGCTTAGCTGGGGACATCAACTATGGCTACACCTTC. The encoded protein is CASSLAGDINYGYTF. Together with reference TRBV11-2 and TRBJ1-2, the CDR3 gives the full variable domain: EAGVAQSPRYKIIEKRQSVAFWCNPISGHATLYWYQQILGQGPKLLIQFQNNGVVDDSQLPKDRFSAERLKGVDSTLKIQPAKLEDSAVYLCASSLAGDINYGYTFGSGTRLTVV.

The genes are TRBV6-1 and TRBJ2-5; D perhaps matches TRBD2 (5 bases). The CDR3 has 14 amino acids. V dropped 8 bases and J dropped 5 bases, with 18 bases sitting between them. Germline CDR1 is MNHNS and CDR2 is SASEGT. The CDR3 reads CASHSALGRETQYF. The CDR3 nucleotides are TGTGCCAGCCATAGCGCACTAGGTCGGGAGACCCAGTACTTC.